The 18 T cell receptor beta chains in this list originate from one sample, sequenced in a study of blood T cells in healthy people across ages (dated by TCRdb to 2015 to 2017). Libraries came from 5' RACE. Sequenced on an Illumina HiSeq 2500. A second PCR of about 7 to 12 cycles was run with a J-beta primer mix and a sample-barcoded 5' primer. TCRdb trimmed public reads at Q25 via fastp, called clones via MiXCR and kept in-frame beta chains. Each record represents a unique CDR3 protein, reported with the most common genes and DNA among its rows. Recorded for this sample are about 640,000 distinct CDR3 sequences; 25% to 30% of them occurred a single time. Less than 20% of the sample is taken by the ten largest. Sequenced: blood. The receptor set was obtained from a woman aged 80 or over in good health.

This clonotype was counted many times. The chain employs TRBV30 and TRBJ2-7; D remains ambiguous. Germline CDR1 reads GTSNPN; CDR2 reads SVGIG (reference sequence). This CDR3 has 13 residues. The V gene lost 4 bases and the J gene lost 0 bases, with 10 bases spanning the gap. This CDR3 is CAWKPLSSYEQYF. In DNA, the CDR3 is TGTGCCTGGAAACCGTTGAGCTCCTACGAGCAGTACTTC.

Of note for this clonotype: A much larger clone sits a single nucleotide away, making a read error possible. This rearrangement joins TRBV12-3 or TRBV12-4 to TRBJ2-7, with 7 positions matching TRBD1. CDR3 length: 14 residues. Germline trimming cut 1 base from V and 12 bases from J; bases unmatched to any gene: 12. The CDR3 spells CASSLGGGSETRYF. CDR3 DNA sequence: TGTGCCAGCAGTTTAGGAGGGGGCTCCGAGACCCGGTACTTC.

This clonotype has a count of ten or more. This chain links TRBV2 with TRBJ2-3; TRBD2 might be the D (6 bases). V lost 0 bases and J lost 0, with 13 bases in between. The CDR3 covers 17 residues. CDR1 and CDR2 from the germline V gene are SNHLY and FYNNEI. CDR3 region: CASSEALSGSSTDTQYF. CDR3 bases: TGTGCCAGCAGTGAAGCGCTTAGCGGATCTAGCACAGATACGCAGTATTTT.

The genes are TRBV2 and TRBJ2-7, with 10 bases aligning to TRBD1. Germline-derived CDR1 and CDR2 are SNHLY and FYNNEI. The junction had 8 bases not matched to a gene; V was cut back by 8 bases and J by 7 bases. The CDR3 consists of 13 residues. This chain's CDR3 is CASAGTGVAEQYF. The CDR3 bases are TGTGCCAGCGCCGGGACAGGGGTCGCTGAGCAGTACTTC.

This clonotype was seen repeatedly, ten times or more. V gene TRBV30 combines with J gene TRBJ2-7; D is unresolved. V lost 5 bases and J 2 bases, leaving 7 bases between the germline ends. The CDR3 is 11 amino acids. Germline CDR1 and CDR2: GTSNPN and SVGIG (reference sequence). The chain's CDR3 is CAWQRAYEQYF. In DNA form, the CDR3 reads TGTGCCTGGCAAAGGGCCTACGAGCAGTACTTC.

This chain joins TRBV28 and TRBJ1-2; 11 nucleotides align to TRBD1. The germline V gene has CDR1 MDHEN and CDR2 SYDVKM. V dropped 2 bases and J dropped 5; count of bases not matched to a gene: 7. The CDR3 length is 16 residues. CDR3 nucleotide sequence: TGTGCCAGCAGTTTACGGGACAGGGGGGTCCTTTATGGCTACACCTTC. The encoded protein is CASSLRDRGVLYGYTF.

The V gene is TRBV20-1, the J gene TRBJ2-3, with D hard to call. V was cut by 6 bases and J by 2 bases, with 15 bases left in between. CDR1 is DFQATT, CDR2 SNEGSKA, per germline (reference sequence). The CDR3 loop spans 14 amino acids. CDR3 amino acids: CSARRGPYTDTQYF. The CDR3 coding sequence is TGCAGTGCGAGGAGAGGCCCATACACAGATACGCAGTATTTT.

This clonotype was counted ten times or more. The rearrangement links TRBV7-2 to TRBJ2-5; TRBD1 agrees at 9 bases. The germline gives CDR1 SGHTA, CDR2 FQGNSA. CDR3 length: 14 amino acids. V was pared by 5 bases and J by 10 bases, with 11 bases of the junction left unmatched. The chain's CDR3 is CASSEEQGARSQYF. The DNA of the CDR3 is TGTGCCAGCAGCGAGGAACAGGGGGCGCGAAGCCAGTACTTC.

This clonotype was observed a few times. In nucleotides, the CDR3 is TGCAGTGCTAGTGGACAGGAGAGTTATGGCTACACCTTC. This gives the protein CSASGQESYGYTF. The chain carries TRBV20-1 and TRBJ1-2, with 7 positions matching TRBD1. Germline V gives CDR1 DFQATT, CDR2 SNEGSKA (reference sequence). After removal of 3 bases from V and 5 bases from J, the junction contained 6 bases not matched to a gene. The CDR3 has 13 amino acids.

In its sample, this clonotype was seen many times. CDR3 loop: CASSLASVGEQYF. Here the CDR3 DNA reads TGTGCCAGCAGCTTAGCCTCGGTTGGCGAGCAGTACTTC. This sequence joins TRBV11-2 and TRBJ2-7; D not resolved. This CDR3 contains 13 residues. Looked up from germline, CDR1 is SGHAT and CDR2 is FQNNGV. V was pared by 1 base and J by 6 bases, with 10 bases between.

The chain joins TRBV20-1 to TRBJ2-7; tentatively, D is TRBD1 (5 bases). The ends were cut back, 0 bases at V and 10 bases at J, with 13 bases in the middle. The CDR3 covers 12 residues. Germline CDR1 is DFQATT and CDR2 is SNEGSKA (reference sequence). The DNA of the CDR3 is TGCAGTGCTAGAGACAGGGATAGGGCTCAGTACTTC. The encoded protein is CSARDRDRAQYF.

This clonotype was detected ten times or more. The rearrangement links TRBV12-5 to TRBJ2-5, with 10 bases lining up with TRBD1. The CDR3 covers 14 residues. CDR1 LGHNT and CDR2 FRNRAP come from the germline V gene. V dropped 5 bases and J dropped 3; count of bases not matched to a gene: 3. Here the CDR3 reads CASGRDRGEETQYF. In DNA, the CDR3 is TGTGCTAGTGGTCGGGACAGGGGAGAAGAGACCCAGTACTTC.

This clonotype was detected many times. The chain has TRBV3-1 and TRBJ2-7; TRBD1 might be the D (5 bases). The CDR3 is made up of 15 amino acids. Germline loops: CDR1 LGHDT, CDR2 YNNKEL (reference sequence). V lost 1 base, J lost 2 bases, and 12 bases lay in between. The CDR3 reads CASSQGRQIPYEQYF. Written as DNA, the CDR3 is TGTGCCAGCAGCCAAGGAAGACAGATCCCCTACGAGCAGTACTTC.

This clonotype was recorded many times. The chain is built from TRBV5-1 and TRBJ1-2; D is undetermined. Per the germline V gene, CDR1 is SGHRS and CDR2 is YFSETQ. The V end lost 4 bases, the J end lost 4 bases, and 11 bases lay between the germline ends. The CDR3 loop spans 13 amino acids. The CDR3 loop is CASSADVGYGYTF. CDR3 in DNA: TGCGCCAGCAGCGCGGACGTCGGCTATGGCTACACCTTC.

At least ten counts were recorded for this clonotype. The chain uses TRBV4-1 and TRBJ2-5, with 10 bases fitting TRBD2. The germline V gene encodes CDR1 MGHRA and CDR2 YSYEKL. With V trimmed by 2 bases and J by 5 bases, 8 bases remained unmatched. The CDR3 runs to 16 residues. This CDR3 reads CASSQSGGVASETQYF. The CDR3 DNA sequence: TGCGCCAGCAGCCAAAGCGGGGGGGTGGCGTCCGAGACCCAGTACTTC.

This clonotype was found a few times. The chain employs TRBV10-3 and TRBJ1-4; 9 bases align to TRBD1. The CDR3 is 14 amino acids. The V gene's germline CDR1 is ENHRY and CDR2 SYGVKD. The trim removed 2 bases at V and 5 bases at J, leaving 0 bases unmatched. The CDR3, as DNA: TGTGCCATCAGTGAGACAGGGGGCAATGAAAAACTGTTTTTT. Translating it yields CAISETGGNEKLFF.

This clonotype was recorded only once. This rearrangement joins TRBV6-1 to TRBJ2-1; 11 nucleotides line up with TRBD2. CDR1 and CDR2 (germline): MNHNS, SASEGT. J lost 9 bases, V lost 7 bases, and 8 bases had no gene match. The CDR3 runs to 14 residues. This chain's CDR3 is CASITGTSGGEQFF. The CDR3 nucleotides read TGTGCCAGCATTACCGGGACTAGCGGTGGTGAGCAGTTCTTC.

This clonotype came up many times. The CDR3 here is CASSLSAWRTSGFNEQFF. As DNA, the CDR3 is TGTGCCAGCAGCTTATCGGCTTGGAGGACTAGTGGGTTCAATGAGCAGTTCTTC. This chain uses TRBV7-2 with TRBJ2-1, with 7 nucleotides matching TRBD2. In germline, CDR1 is SGHTA, CDR2 FQGNSA. The CDR3 totals 18 residues. V lost 2 bases to trimming and J lost 6 bases; unmatched junction nucleotides: 16.